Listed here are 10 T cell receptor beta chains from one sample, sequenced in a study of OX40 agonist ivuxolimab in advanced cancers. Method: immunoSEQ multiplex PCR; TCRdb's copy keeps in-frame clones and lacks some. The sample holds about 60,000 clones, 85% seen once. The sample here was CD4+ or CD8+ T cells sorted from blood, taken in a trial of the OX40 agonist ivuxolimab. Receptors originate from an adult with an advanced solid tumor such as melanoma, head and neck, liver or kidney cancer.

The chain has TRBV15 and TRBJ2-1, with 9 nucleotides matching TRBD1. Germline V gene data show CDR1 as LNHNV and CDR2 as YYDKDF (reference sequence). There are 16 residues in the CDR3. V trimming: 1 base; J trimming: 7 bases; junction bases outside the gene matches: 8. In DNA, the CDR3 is TGTGCCACCAGCAGAGCCGGGACAGGGTTAAGGAATGAGCAGTTCTTC. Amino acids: CATSRAGTGLRNEQFF.

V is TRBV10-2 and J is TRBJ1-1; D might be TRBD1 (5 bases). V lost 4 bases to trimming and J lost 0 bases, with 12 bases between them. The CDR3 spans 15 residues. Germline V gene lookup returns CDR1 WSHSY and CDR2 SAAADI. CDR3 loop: CASSALDKLNTEAFF. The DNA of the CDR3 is TGCGCCAGCAGTGCCCTGGACAAATTGAACACTGAAGCTTTCTTT.

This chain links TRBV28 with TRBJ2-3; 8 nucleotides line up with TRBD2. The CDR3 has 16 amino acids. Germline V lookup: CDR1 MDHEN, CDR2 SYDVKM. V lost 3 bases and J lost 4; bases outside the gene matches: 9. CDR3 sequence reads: CASSFQGGGRADTQYF. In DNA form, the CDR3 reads TGTGCCAGCAGTTTTCAGGGCGGGGGGCGCGCAGATACGCAGTATTTT.

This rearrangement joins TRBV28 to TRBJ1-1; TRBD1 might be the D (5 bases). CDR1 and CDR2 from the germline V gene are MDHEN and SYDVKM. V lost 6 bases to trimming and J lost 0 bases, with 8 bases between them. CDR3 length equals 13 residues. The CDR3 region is CASRKTVNTEAFF. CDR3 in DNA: TGTGCCAGCAGAAAGACAGTGAACACTGAAGCTTTCTTT.

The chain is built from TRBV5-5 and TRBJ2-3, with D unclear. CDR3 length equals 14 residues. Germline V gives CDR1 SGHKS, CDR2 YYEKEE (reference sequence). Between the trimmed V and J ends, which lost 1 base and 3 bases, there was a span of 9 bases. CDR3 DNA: TGTGCCAGCAGCTTGATTGATAGAACAGATACGCAGTATTTT. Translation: CASSLIDRTDTQYF.

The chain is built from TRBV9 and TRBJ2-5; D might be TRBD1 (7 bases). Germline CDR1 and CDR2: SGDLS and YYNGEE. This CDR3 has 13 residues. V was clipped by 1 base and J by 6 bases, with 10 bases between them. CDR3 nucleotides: TGTGCCAGCAGCGTATCAGGGGGGCAGACCCAGTACTTC. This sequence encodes CASSVSGGQTQYF.

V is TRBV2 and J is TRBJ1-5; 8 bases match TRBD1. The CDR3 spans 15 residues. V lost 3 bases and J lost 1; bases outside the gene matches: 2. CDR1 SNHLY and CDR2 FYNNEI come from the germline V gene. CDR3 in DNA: TGTGCCAGCAGTGACCAGGGGGCGAGCAATCAGCCCCAGCATTTT. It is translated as CASSDQGASNQPQHF.

The CDR3 spells CASSQDRVAGELFF. The CDR3 DNA reads as TGCGCCAGCAGCCAGGACAGGGTGGCCGGGGAGCTGTTTTTT. This sequence joins TRBV4-1 and TRBJ2-2; 8 nucleotides match TRBD1. CDR3 length equals 14 residues. The V and J ends lost 3 bases and 6 bases, in that order; junction bases with no gene match: 3. Germline loops: CDR1 MGHRA, CDR2 YSYEKL.

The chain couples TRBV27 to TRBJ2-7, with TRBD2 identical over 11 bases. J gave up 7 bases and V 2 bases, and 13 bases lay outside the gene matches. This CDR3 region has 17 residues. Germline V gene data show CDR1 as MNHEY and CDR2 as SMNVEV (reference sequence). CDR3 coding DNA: TGTGCCAGCAGTTTACGAAGGGGACTAGCGGCCCCGGGGGAGCAGTACTTC. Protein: CASSLRRGLAAPGEQYF.

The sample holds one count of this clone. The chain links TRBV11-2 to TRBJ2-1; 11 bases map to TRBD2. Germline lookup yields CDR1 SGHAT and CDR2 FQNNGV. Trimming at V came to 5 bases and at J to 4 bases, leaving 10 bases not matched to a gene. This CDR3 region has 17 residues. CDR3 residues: CASSLGTGTSGYNEQFF. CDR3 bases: TGTGCCAGCAGCCTAGGAACCGGGACTAGCGGATACAATGAGCAGTTCTTC.